The present TCR beta chain was sequenced within a study of tumor-infiltrating lymphocytes in oesophageal squamous cell carcinoma. MiXCR, run by TCRdb on the PCR reads, gives a single entry per CDR3 protein. This sample has about 21,000 distinct CDR3 sequences; under 50% occur once, and the top ten carry 8% to 11%. This CDR3 spans 15 amino acids. Per the germline V gene, CDR1 is SGHTA and CDR2 is FQGNSA. The specimen was normal esophageal tissue next to the tumor. This clonotype originated in a male donor with esophageal squamous cell carcinoma. The chain carries TRBV7-2 and TRBJ2-5; 8 bases map to TRBD2. TRBJ2-7 explains the end of the DNA better; the J call may be wrong. This chain's CDR3 is CASSSTSGRYDEQYF. As DNA, the CDR3 is TGTGCCAGCAGCTCAACAAGCGGGAGATACGACGAGCAGTACTTC.